One and the same sample provided the 14 T cell receptor beta chains below, sequenced in a study of OX40 agonist ivuxolimab in advanced cancers. Only in-frame clones appear in the TCRdb table, and some are missing; sequencing was by immunoSEQ multiplex PCR. This repertoire shows about 74,000 clones, about 86% found once; its top ten account for 6.5% to 8%. The specimen was CD4+ or CD8+ T cells sorted from blood, collected in a trial of the OX40 agonist ivuxolimab. These receptors were obtained from an adult with an advanced solid tumor such as melanoma, head and neck, liver or kidney cancer.

The V and J genes are TRBV10-3 and TRBJ2-1; TRBD2 is a possible D gene (6 bases). The CDR3 contains 15 residues. Germline CDR1 and CDR2: ENHRY and SYGVKD. Trimming removed 8 bases at V and 3 bases at J, with 17 bases between. In DNA form, the CDR3 reads TGTGCCATCGATGCGAGTCCGGGGGTCTACAATGAGCAGTTCTTC. This encodes CAIDASPGVYNEQFF.

This clone showed up just a few times. The V and J genes are TRBV12-5 and TRBJ2-5; TRBD1 matches 8 bases. Germline CDR1 is LGHNT and CDR2 is FRNRAP. The length of the CDR3 is 16 residues. V gave up 5 bases and J gave up 0 bases; unmatched junction bases: 8. The CDR3 nucleotides are TGTGCTAGTGGTCCGGGGACAGGCCAGGACCAAGAGACCCAGTACTTC. It codes for CASGPGTGQDQETQYF.

This clone was found a few times. The chain recombines TRBV10-3 with TRBJ1-5; no clear D gene. Trimming stripped 4 bases from V and 1 base from J, with 8 bases between. CDR1 is ENHRY and CDR2 is SYGVKD in the germline V gene. CDR3 length: 14 amino acids. The CDR3 coding sequence is TGTGCCATCAGTGCGGAACCGAGCAATCAGCCCCAGCATTTT. Translated: CAISAEPSNQPQHF.

This chain uses TRBV5-4 with TRBJ2-2; D gene ambiguous. V was trimmed by 0 bases and J by 7 bases, leaving 4 bases between them. The CDR3 covers 12 residues. The germline V gene encodes CDR1 SGHNT and CDR2 YYREEE (reference sequence). In nucleotides, the CDR3 is TGTGCCAGCAGCTTGGACGTCGGGGAGCTGTTTTTT. Protein: CASSLDVGELFF.

The chain combines TRBV2 with TRBJ1-2, with a possible D match to TRBD1 (5 bases). The CDR3 covers 14 residues. Trimming took 6 bases from V and 8 from J, leaving 19 bases between them. Germline-derived CDR1 and CDR2 are SNHLY and FYNNEI. DNA of the CDR3: TGTGCCAGCAGCGGGAACAGGTCAGGCGGGGGCTACACCTTC. Protein sequence: CASSGNRSGGGYTF.

V gene TRBV27 combines with J gene TRBJ2-6; perhaps TRBD1 as D (6 bases). The CDR3 is 16 residues long. Germline CDR1 reads MNHEY; CDR2 reads SMNVEV (reference sequence). With 3 bases removed from V and 2 bases from J, the gap between germline ends came to 11 bases. CDR3 nucleotides: TGTGCCAGCAGTTTCTCCAACAGGGCTGGGGCCAACGTCCTGACTTTC. It codes for CASSFSNRAGANVLTF. Variable domain in full (rest from reference TRBV27 and TRBJ2-6): EAQVTQNPRYLITVTGKKLTVTCSQNMNHEYMSWYRQDPGLGLRQIYYSMNVEVTDKGDVPEGYKVSRKEKRNFPLILESPSPNQTSLYFCASSFSNRAGANVLTFGAGSRLTVL.

The chain uses TRBV7-2 and TRBJ1-1; 8 bases fit TRBD1. The germline CDR1 and CDR2 sequences are SGHTA and FQGNSA. With 5 bases clipped from V and 8 bases from J, the junction kept 7 bases outside the gene matches. The CDR3 has 13 amino acids. The CDR3 DNA is TGTGCCAGCAGCCCGGAGTGGACAGGGGAAGCTTTCTTT. Its translation: CASSPEWTGEAFF.

This chain uses TRBV30 with TRBJ2-1; perhaps TRBD2 as D (6 bases). The germline CDR1 and CDR2 sequences are GTSNPN and SVGIG (reference sequence). This CDR3 is 16 amino acids long. V lost 2 bases and J 1 base, leaving 15 bases between the germline ends. Here the CDR3 DNA reads TGTGCCTGGAGTCGGGGACTCGCGGGTTCCTACAATGAGCAGTTCTTC. It yields the protein CAWSRGLAGSYNEQFF.

A few counts support this clone. The chain recombines TRBV5-1 with TRBJ2-5; D remains ambiguous. The J call may be wrong; the DNA end is better matched by TRBJ2-7. Germline CDR1 and CDR2: SGHRS and YFSETQ. CDR3 length: 15 residues. CDR3 sequence (DNA): TGCGCCAGCAGCTCGTCCTCGGGCAGCTCCTACGAGCAGTACTTC. It translates to CASSSSSGSSYEQYF.

The J gene is TRBJ1-1, the V gene TRBV11-3, with TRBD1 as a possible D gene (5 bases). The CDR3 is made up of 13 amino acids. The germline V gene has CDR1 SGHNT and CDR2 YENEEA. Trimming shortened V by 3 bases and J by 7 bases, and 12 bases separated the two germline ends. For the CDR3, the DNA is TGTGCCAGCAGCTTGACAGCGACAAATGAAGCTTTCTTT. This sequence encodes CASSLTATNEAFF.

This chain joins TRBV6-6 and TRBJ2-1; tentatively, D is TRBD1 (6 bases). This CDR3 spans 14 amino acids. V lost 6 bases and J lost 3, with 12 bases in between. Looked up from germline, CDR1 is MNHNY and CDR2 is SVGAGI (reference sequence). CDR3 protein: CASRKQQGYNEQFF. DNA for the CDR3: TGTGCCAGCAGAAAACAACAGGGCTACAATGAGCAGTTCTTC.

The V and J genes are TRBV5-4 and TRBJ2-7, with 13 bases that match TRBD2. Germline V gene data show CDR1 as SGHNT and CDR2 as YYREEE (reference sequence). CDR3 length equals 16 residues. V shed 1 base, J shed 6 bases, and the junction held 7 bases outside the gene matches. CDR3 DNA: TGTGCCAGCAGCTTGCCGGGACTAGCGGGGTACGGCGAGCAGTACGTC. Encoded protein: CASSLPGLAGYGEQYV.

This clone turned up a few times. The chain employs TRBV15 and TRBJ2-7, with 10 positions matching TRBD1. Germline values: CDR1 LNHNV, CDR2 YYDKDF (reference sequence). The J segment lost 2 bases and the V segment lost 5 bases, leaving 3 bases of the junction unmatched. CDR3 length: 14 amino acids. The CDR3 is CATSADRGPYEQYV. CDR3 nucleotide sequence: TGTGCCACCAGCGCAGACAGGGGGCCCTACGAGCAGTACGTC.

This sequence joins TRBV4-2 and TRBJ2-1; D gene ambiguous. The germline gives CDR1 LGHNA, CDR2 YNFKEQ. This CDR3 has 17 residues. Trimming shortened V by 2 bases and J by 3 bases, and 17 bases separated the two germline ends. CDR3 DNA sequence: TGTGCCAGCAGCCAAATCCTCAGCGTAGGCTACTACAATGAGCAGTTCTTC. As protein: CASSQILSVGYYNEQFF.